A single T cell receptor (beta chain) is shown here with its context. The sample is drawn from a study of blood T cell repertoires in COVID-19. Study overall: Whether acute or convalescent, the COVID-19 samples came from the United States, Italy and Spain.

The cohort comprised adults aged 18 to 89 years residing in some 24 US areas. Cohort assignment relied on participant-reported clinical history. Resolution of symptoms, clearance, or two negative PCRs was present in recovered Cohort 3 donors. The data were produced by immunoSEQ multiplex PCR, yet TCRdb's version contains in-frame clones alone and is incomplete. The profile shows 150,000 to 200,000 clones, around 89% of them singletons. This receptor was obtained from a woman under 30 who had recovered from COVID-19. Sample: PBMCs or T cells enriched from blood (not recorded which).

CDR3 amino acids: CAMGGDRGLDEQYF. The CDR3 region has the DNA TGTGCCATGGGGGGTGACAGGGGCCTGGACGAGCAGTACTTC. The chain recombines TRBV10-3 with TRBJ2-7; 8 bases line up with TRBD1. The CDR3 extends over 14 amino acids. V was pared by 9 bases and J by 5 bases, with 12 bases of the junction left unmatched. The germline V gene encodes CDR1 ENHRY and CDR2 SYGVKD.